These 22 T cell receptor beta chains share one sample of origin, sequenced in a study of T cell responses to AZD1222 COVID-19 vaccine. Data came from immunoSEQ multiplex PCR; TCRdb stores just in-frame clones and leaves some out. The sample lists tens of thousands of clones; around 89% were seen once. The source material was peripheral blood, sampled on day 0 of AZD1222 vaccination. The receptors derive from an adult in good health.

The rearrangement links TRBV20-1 to TRBJ2-7; 8 nucleotides match TRBD1. Germline-derived CDR1 and CDR2 are DFQATT and SNEGSKA (reference sequence). There are 11 residues in the CDR3. CDR3 in amino acids: CSAFRGREQYF. In DNA form, the CDR3 reads TGCAGCGCTTTCAGGGGGCGCGAGCAGTACTTC.

The chain carries TRBV18 and TRBJ1-6; unclear D gene. CDR3 length equals 14 residues. CDR1 is KGHSH, CDR2 LQKENI, per germline. V shed 1 base and J shed 14 bases, with 15 bases lying between them. CDR3 protein: CASSPRRGPGALHF. The CDR3 region has the DNA TGTGCCAGCTCACCACGGCGTGGCCCCGGGGCCCTCCACTTT.

The CDR3 DNA is TGTGCCAGCAGCCAAGGACTAGCGGGAGTACTTTTGGATACGCAGTATTTT. Residues: CASSQGLAGVLLDTQYF. The chain employs TRBV14 and TRBJ2-3; 12 bases map to TRBD2. The length of the CDR3 is 17 residues. Germline trimming cut 1 base from V and 6 bases from J; bases unmatched to any gene: 8. Per germline, CDR1 SGHDN and CDR2 FVKESK.

The chain joins TRBV28 to TRBJ2-7; possibly TRBD2 for D (5 bases). The V gene's germline CDR1 is MDHEN and CDR2 SYDVKM. The V gene lost 7 bases and the J gene lost 5 bases, with 21 bases spanning the gap. The CDR3 covers 15 residues. The CDR3 sequence: CASTHAASGINEQYF. CDR3 bases: TGTGCCAGCACCCATGCGGCCAGCGGAATAAACGAGCAGTACTTC.

The V gene is TRBV20-1, the J gene TRBJ2-5, with D uncertain. V was trimmed by 7 bases and J by 4 bases, leaving 10 bases between them. CDR1 is DFQATT and CDR2 is SNEGSKA in the germline V gene (reference sequence). The CDR3 covers 11 residues. The CDR3 DNA reads as TGCAGTGGACGATATGGAGAGACCCAGTACTTC. Amino acid sequence: CSGRYGETQYF.

The J gene is TRBJ1-2, the V gene TRBV24-1; D perhaps matches TRBD1 (6 bases). V was pared by 10 bases and J by 4 bases, with 15 bases between. The CDR3 consists of 13 residues. CDR1 is KGHDR, CDR2 SFDVKD, per germline. Here the CDR3 reads CATMDSNSYGYTF. In DNA form, the CDR3 reads TGTGCCACTATGGACAGTAACAGCTATGGCTACACCTTC.

This clone was seen once. The chain uses TRBV3-1 (or the pseudogene TRBV3-2) and TRBJ1-1; no firm D call. V shed 2 bases and J shed 1 base, with 5 bases lying between them. Germline CDR1 and CDR2: LGHDT and YNNKEL (reference sequence). CDR3 length equals 13 residues. The CDR3 nucleotides read TGTGCCAGCAGCCAAAAGGGGAACACTGAAGCTTTCTTT. As protein: CASSQKGNTEAFF.

The V and J genes are TRBV28 and TRBJ2-7; 7 positions agree with TRBD2. This CDR3 has 14 residues. The germline gives CDR1 MDHEN, CDR2 SYDVKM. V shed 7 bases, J shed 3 bases, and the junction held 9 bases outside the gene matches. The DNA for the CDR3 is TGTGCCAGCAAAGCCACCGGGACTATCTACGAGCAGTACTTC. As protein: CASKATGTIYEQYF.

The chain combines TRBV18 with TRBJ2-5; D unclear. The ends were cut back, 2 bases at V and 1 base at J, with 8 bases in the middle. This CDR3 is built from 14 residues. From germline, CDR1 is KGHSH and CDR2 LQKENI. CDR3 loop: CASSPLPGQETQYF. The DNA for the CDR3 is TGTGCCAGCTCACCATTACCGGGCCAAGAGACCCAGTACTTC.

The chain employs TRBV5-5 and TRBJ2-7; 8 positions agree with TRBD2. The CDR3 is 14 residues long. Germline trimming cut 2 bases from V and 7 bases from J; bases unmatched to any gene: 8. CDR1 is SGHKS and CDR2 is YYEKEE in the germline V gene (reference sequence). In DNA, the CDR3 is TGTGCCAGCAGCTTTACTAGCGGCGGAAGGGAGCAGTACTTC. As protein: CASSFTSGGREQYF.

CDR3 DNA: TGCAGCGTGTCTGGGGGGCAGGGCTACACCTTC. It translates to CSVSGGQGYTF. This rearrangement joins TRBV29-1 to TRBJ1-2; weak D call: TRBD1 (6 bases). The CDR3 contains 11 residues. Trimming took off 6 bases at V and 8 bases at J, with 13 bases between the two ends. Germline values: CDR1 SQVTM, CDR2 ANQGSEA.

CDR3 sequence: CASSWQGFGGADTQYF. CDR3 DNA: TGTGCCAGCAGCTGGCAGGGGTTCGGTGGTGCAGATACGCAGTATTTT. The V call is TRBV13, the J call TRBJ2-3, with D maybe TRBD1 (6 bases). This CDR3 has 16 amino acids. V was shortened by 4 bases and J by 4 bases, with 18 bases between the two germline ends. Germline V CDR1 and CDR2: PRHDT, FYEKMQ (reference sequence).

The rearrangement links TRBV3-1 (or the pseudogene TRBV3-2) to TRBJ2-1; a possible D gene is TRBD1 (5 bases). Trimming cost V 6 bases and J 8 bases, with 14 bases left between them. This CDR3 has 13 amino acids. Germline CDR1 reads LGHDT; CDR2 reads YNNKEL (reference sequence). The CDR3 DNA reads TGTGCCAGCAGGTTCCTAGGGGCACATGAGCAGTTCTTC. This codes for CASRFLGAHEQFF.

The chain's CDR3 is CASRAGSPAETQYF. The CDR3 DNA reads as TGTGCCAGCAGGGCAGGGTCCCCGGCGGAGACCCAGTACTTC. The rearrangement uses TRBV6-5 and TRBJ2-5, with D tentatively TRBD1 (5 bases). The V gene lost 6 bases and the J gene lost 5 bases, with 16 bases spanning the gap. From germline, CDR1 is MNHEY and CDR2 SVGAGI. The CDR3 runs to 14 residues.

The chain links TRBV6-5 to TRBJ1-2; a weak D match, TRBD1 (6 bases). V was shortened by 5 bases and J by 8 bases, with 15 bases between the two germline ends. CDR3 length equals 13 residues. Germline CDR1 is MNHEY and CDR2 is SVGAGI. The CDR3 sequence is CASSTQGRWGYTF. In DNA, the CDR3 is TGTGCCAGCAGTACCCAGGGGAGGTGGGGCTACACCTTC.

The chain joins TRBV28 to TRBJ1-5, with 12 nucleotides matching TRBD1. Germline loops: CDR1 MDHEN, CDR2 SYDVKM. The CDR3 covers 17 residues. Germline trimming cut 4 bases from V and 2 bases from J; bases unmatched to any gene: 6. This chain's CDR3 is CASSSRDRGQGNQPQHF. As DNA, the CDR3 is TGTGCCAGCAGTTCCCGGGACAGGGGGCAGGGCAATCAGCCCCAGCATTTT. Variable domain in full (rest from reference TRBV28 and TRBJ1-5): DVKVTQSSRYLVKRTGEKVFLECVQDMDHENMFWYRQDPGLGLRLIYFSYDVKMKEKGDIPEGYSVSREKKERFSLILESASTNQTSMYLCASSSRDRGQGNQPQHFGDGTRLSIL.

The V call is TRBV11-2, the J call TRBJ2-3; D is unclear. This CDR3 comprises 12 residues. The germline CDR1 and CDR2 sequences are SGHAT and FQNNGV. The V end lost 2 bases, the J end lost 4 bases, and 4 bases lay between the germline ends. The chain's CDR3 is CASSLISDTQYF. The CDR3 DNA sequence: TGTGCCAGCAGCTTAATATCAGATACGCAGTATTTT.

This clone was detected a few times. The chain carries TRBV12-3 or TRBV12-4 and TRBJ1-3; unclear D gene. The CDR3 has 13 amino acids. Trimming left V 5 bases short and J 9 bases short, with 14 bases between. CDR3 protein: CASSPRDLGTIYF. CDR3 DNA: TGTGCCAGCAGTCCCCGGGATCTGGGCACCATATATTTT.

DNA of the CDR3: TGTGCCAGCAGTGAAGCGGAGGGCACAGATACGCAGTATTTT. It yields the protein CASSEAEGTDTQYF. This chain links TRBV6-1 with TRBJ2-3; possible D gene TRBD2, 5 bases. V was shortened by 0 bases and J by 1 base, with 5 bases between the two germline ends. Germline CDR1 is MNHNS and CDR2 is SASEGT. This CDR3 spans 14 amino acids.

This chain links TRBV10-3 with TRBJ2-1, with D uncertain. V lost 2 bases and J lost 1, with 9 bases in between. CDR1 and CDR2 (germline): ENHRY, SYGVKD. The CDR3 totals 15 residues. CDR3 sequence: CAISEGVGSYNEQFF. Written as DNA, the CDR3 is TGTGCCATCAGTGAGGGTGTAGGGTCCTACAATGAGCAGTTCTTC.

This clone was observed once. V gene TRBV18 combines with J gene TRBJ1-1, with D perhaps matching TRBD1 (6 bases). Germline CDR1 reads KGHSH; CDR2 reads LQKENI. There are 14 residues in the CDR3. The V and J ends lost 3 bases and 1 base respectively, with 9 bases between them. The CDR3 region is CASSPMDRNTEAFF. The CDR3 DNA is TGTGCCAGCTCACCGATGGACAGGAACACTGAAGCTTTCTTT.

This clone is classed as medium-sized. The J gene is TRBJ2-7, the V gene TRBV18, with D tentatively TRBD1 or TRBD2 (5 bases each). CDR1 is KGHSH and CDR2 is LQKENI in the germline V gene. Deletions cut 3 bases from V and 7 bases from J, with 7 bases between. The CDR3 spans 11 residues. CDR3 in DNA: TGTGCCAGCTCACCGGGGGTTGAGCAGTACTTC. It codes for CASSPGVEQYF.